This TCR beta chain was profiled in a study of regulatory T cells in long-lasting Graves disease. This clonotype was counted a few times. As yet, its antigen is unknown. General observations from the study: Persistent-disease Graves' patients showed less TCR diversity than new cases.

The time point is: newly diagnosed GD, antithyroid drugs for less than 3 months. PBMC RNA served as the TCR library source. This CDR3 has 14 amino acids. V shed 3 bases and J shed 5 bases, with 14 bases lying between them. Germline V gene data show CDR1 as SGHRS and CDR2 as YFSETQ. According to the study, TCR beta libraries were built with iRepertoire HTBI primers and CDR3-region Arm-PCR. MiXCR, run by TCRdb on the multiplex PCR reads, gives a single entry per CDR3 protein. The sample lists more than 400,000 distinct CDR3 sequences; less than 20% were seen once. The data were also submitted as part of a second study, on T cells in Graves' hyperthyroidism and ophthalmopathy.

The TCR sequence derives from a woman aged 25 to 45 with Graves disease. J is TRBJ2-5 and V is TRBV5-1; D is perhaps TRBD1 (5 bases). The specimen was peripheral blood mononuclear cells (PBMCs), collected at new diagnosis, from a patient treated with antithyroid drugs. The CDR3 loop reads CASSSGGSGETQYF. As DNA, the CDR3 is TGCGCCAGCAGCTCCGGCGGTTCAGGGGAGACCCAGTACTTC. The full variable domain, completed using reference TRBV5-1 and TRBJ2-5, is KAGVTQTPRYLIKTRGQQVTLSCSPISGHRSVSWYQQTPGQGLQFLFEYFSETQRNKGNFPGRFSGRQFSNSRSEMNVSTLELGDSALYLCASSSGGSGETQYFGPGTRLLVL.